Below are 7 T cell receptor beta chains sequenced from a single sample in a study of Graves' ophthalmopathy and Graves' hyperthyroidism. Amplification of the TCR beta CDR3 regions used RNA transcripts (as template). A first-round RT-PCR used HTBI primers, followed by a second-round multiplex PCR. MiXCR was run by TCRdb on the multiplex PCR reads, yielding one entry per CDR3 protein. This table holds some 520,000 distinct CDR3 sequences, around 14% found once. Sequenced: blood. Source of these receptors: a young woman with Graves' ophthalmopathy.

This clonotype occurred once. The chain employs TRBV12-3 or TRBV12-4 and TRBJ1-1; D remains unclear. The V and J ends lost 8 bases and 1 base respectively, with 11 bases between them. The CDR3 contains 13 residues. The CDR3 spells CASLWRGNTEAFF. The CDR3 DNA reads TGTGCCAGCCTTTGGCGGGGGAACACTGAAGCTTTCTTT.

With regard to this clonotype: A much larger clone lies one base from this, so it may be a read error. The CDR3 DNA is TGTGCCAGCGGCCCAAGGACAGGGGGAAACTACGAGCAGTACTTC. This translates into CASGPRTGGNYEQYF. This chain joins TRBV6-1 and TRBJ2-5, with 10 bases matching TRBD1. Near its end, the DNA agrees better with TRBJ2-7, so the J call may be wrong. Germline V CDR1 and CDR2: MNHNS, SASEGT. This CDR3 comprises 15 residues.

This clonotype has ten or more counts. The chain has TRBV28 and TRBJ2-7; 9 positions agree with TRBD1. From germline, CDR1 is MDHEN and CDR2 SYDVKM. This CDR3 region has 16 residues. V lost 5 bases to trimming and J lost 2 bases; unmatched junction nucleotides: 10. The CDR3 is CASSAPRDRVAYEQYF. The CDR3 DNA sequence: TGTGCCAGCAGTGCCCCCCGGGACAGGGTTGCCTACGAGCAGTACTTC.

This clonotype was seen repeatedly, ten times or more. The genes are TRBV20-1 and TRBJ2-7; 7 bases match TRBD1. The length of the CDR3 is 11 residues. Germline V CDR1 and CDR2: DFQATT, SNEGSKA (reference sequence). Trimming at V came to 6 bases and at J to 6 bases, leaving 5 bases not matched to a gene. The CDR3 DNA sequence: TGCAGTGCGCGACAGGGTAGCGAGCAGTACTTC. Protein sequence: CSARQGSEQYF.

The sample holds many counts of this clonotype. The rearrangement links TRBV5-1 to TRBJ2-6; no clear D gene. CDR3 length: 14 amino acids. Trimming took 6 bases from V and 0 from J, leaving 7 bases between them. CDR1 and CDR2 (germline): SGHRS, YFSETQ. The CDR3 region has the DNA TGCGCCAGCAAAAAGACCTCTGGGGCCAACGTCCTGACTTTC. Encoded protein: CASKKTSGANVLTF.

V gene TRBV19 combines with J gene TRBJ1-1, with D tentatively TRBD1 (6 bases). The CDR3 covers 15 residues. V lost 0 bases and J lost 3, with 11 bases in between. Germline assignment: CDR1 LNHDA and CDR2 SQIVND (reference sequence). The CDR3 region has the DNA TGTGCCAGTAGTATAGAGGACAGCCGATACACTGAAGCTTTCTTT. Translating gives CASSIEDSRYTEAFF.

This clonotype was picked up many times. The V gene is TRBV12-3 or TRBV12-4, the J gene TRBJ2-7, with 7 positions matching TRBD2. The CDR3 has 15 residues. The junction had 11 bases not matched to a gene; V was cut back by 6 bases and J by 3 bases. The CDR3 protein is CASRPGEGAFYEQYF. Written as DNA, the CDR3 is TGTGCCAGCAGACCGGGGGAGGGCGCGTTCTACGAGCAGTACTTC.